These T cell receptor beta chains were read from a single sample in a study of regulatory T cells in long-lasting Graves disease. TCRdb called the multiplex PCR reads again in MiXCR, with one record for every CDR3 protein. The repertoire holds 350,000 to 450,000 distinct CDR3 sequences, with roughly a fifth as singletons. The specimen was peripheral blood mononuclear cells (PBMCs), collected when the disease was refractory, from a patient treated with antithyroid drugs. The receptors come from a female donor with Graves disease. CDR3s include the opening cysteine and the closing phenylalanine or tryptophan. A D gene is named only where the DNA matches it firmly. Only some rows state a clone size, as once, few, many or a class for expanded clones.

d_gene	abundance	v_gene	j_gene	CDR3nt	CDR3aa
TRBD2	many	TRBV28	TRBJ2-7	TGTGCCAGCCTAGCGGGGGGGAAGTACGAGCAGTACTTC	CASLAGGKYEQYF
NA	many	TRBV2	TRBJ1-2	TGTGCCAGCAGCCCGGGGACATCCCCCCGGGGCTATGGCTACACCTTC	CASSPGTSPRGYGYTF
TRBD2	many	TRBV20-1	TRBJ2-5	TGCAGTGCTGTCGAGCGGGAGTTAGAGACCCAGTACTTC	CSAVERELETQYF
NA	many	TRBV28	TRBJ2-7	TGTGCCAGCAGTCCCGTCAGGTACTACGAGCAGTACTTC	CASSPVRYYEQYF
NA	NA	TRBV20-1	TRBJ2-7	TGCAGTGCGAGTCCCCGGGAGCTGCCCTACGAGCAGTACTTC	CSASPRELPYEQYF
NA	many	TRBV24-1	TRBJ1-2	TGTGCCACCAGTGATTTTTTAGGCTATGGCTACACCTTC	CATSDFLGYGYTF
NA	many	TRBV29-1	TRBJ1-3	TGCAGCGTTGCCCCCGATTCTGGAAACACCATATATTTT	CSVAPDSGNTIYF
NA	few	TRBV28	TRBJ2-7	TGTGCCAGCAGTCCCCCAGGGGCCCCCTACGAGCAGTACTTC	CASSPPGAPYEQYF
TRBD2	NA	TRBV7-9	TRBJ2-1	TGTGCCAGCAGCTCCTACACTAGCGGGGGGCCCGGGGAGCAGTTCTTC	CASSSYTSGGPGEQFF
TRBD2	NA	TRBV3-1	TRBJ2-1	TGTGCCAGCAGCCAATCAAGCGGGACCTCCTACAATGAGCAGTTCTTC	CASSQSSGTSYNEQFF
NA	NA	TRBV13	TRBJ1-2	TGTGCCAGCAGCCAAAGAACAGGCGGTTATGGCTACACCTTC	CASSQRTGGYGYTF
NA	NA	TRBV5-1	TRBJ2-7	TGCGCCAGCAGCTTGACGGGAGACCTCTACGAGCAGTACTTC	CASSLTGDLYEQYF
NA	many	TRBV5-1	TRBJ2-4	TGCGCCAGCAGCTTGGGAGAATCCCCTTCGAACATTCAGTACTTC	CASSLGESPSNIQYF
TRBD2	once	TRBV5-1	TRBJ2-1	TGCGCCAGCAGGAAGAGGGAGGGCCCCTACAATGAGCAGTTCTTC	CASRKREGPYNEQFF
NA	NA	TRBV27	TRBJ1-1	TGTGCCAGCAGTTTATCGACGAGCCATTTCAACACTGAAGCTTTCTTT	CASSLSTSHFNTEAFF
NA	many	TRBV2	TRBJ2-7	TGTGCCAGCAGCAAAAAAGGGGTGGCAAACTCCTACGAGCAGTACTTC	CASSKKGVANSYEQYF
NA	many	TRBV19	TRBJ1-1	TGTGCCAGTATGGAGCGGTGGACTGAAGCTTTCTTT	CASMERWTEAFF
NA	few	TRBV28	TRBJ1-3	TGTGCCAGCACTACACAGGGCTCTGGAAACACCATATATTTT	CASTTQGSGNTIYF
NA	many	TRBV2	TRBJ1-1	TGTGCCACCCCCAGGGGATCGGACACTGAAGCTTTCTTT	CATPRGSDTEAFF
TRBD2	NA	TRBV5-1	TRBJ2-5	TGCGCCAGCAGCTACGGGGGGGGGCTCGAGGGAGAGACCCAGTACTTC	CASSYGGGLEGETQYF
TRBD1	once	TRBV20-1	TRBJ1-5	TGCAGTGCTAAATGGACAGGCTATCAGCCCCAGCATTTT	CSAKWTGYQPQHF
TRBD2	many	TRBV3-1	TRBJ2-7	TGTGCCAGCAGCCAACTAGCGGGAGGGCCTTCAGAAGAGCAGTACTTC	CASSQLAGGPSEEQYF
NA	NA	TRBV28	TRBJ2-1	TGTGCCAGCCATAGGCGGTCCTCCTACAATGAGCAGTTCTTC	CASHRRSSYNEQFF
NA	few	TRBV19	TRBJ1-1	TGTGCCAGCTCGGATTACCGGGGTCTGGGCACTGAAGCTTTCTTT	CASSDYRGLGTEAFF
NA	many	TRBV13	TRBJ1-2	TGTGCCAGCAGCTTAGTAGGAAGGGAAAACTATGGCTACACCTTC	CASSLVGRENYGYTF
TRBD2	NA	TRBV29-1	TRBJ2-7	TGCAGCGTTGCTACTAGCGGGAATGGGGAGCAGTACTTC	CSVATSGNGEQYF
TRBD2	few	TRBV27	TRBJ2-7	TGTGCCAGCAGTTTTGGGAGACTAGCGGGGAACCCCTCCGAGCAGTACTTC	CASSFGRLAGNPSEQYF
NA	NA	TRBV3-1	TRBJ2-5	TGTGCCAGCAGCGACCAAGGCTTGGGGGGATTGAAGACCCAGTACTTC	CASSDQGLGGLKTQYF
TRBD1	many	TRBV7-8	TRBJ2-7	TGTGCCAGCAGCGAATTCCGGGACAGGGACCACGAGCAGTACTTC	CASSEFRDRDHEQYF
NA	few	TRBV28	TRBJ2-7	TGTGCCAGCAGTTTATTTTCCGGGAGAGGGTCCTACGAGCAGTACTTC	CASSLFSGRGSYEQYF
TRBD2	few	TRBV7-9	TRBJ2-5	TGTGCCAGCAGCCGGATCGAGCGGGAGAGGGAGACCCAGTACTTC	CASSRIERERETQYF
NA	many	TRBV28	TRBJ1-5	TGTGCCAGCACCTCGGTTGAGGAGACCGGAGCTCCCCAGCATTTT	CASTSVEETGAPQHF
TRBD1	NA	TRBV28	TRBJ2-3	TGTGCCAGCACCCGGGACGGGACAGGCACAGATACGCAGTATTTT	CASTRDGTGTDTQYF
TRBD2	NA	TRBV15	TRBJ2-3	TGTGCCACCAGCAGAGCACGGGAGGGTGCAGATACGCAGTATTTT	CATSRAREGADTQYF
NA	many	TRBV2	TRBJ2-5	TGTGCCAGCTGGAAGGAGGAGACCCAGTACTTC	CASWKEETQYF
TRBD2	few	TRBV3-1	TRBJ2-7	TGTGCCAGCAGCTCGTGGACTAGCGGGAGGGCCTACGAGCAGTACTTC	CASSSWTSGRAYEQYF
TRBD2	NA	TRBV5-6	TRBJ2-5	TGTGCCAGCAGCCGGGAGGGAACCCAAAAGACCCAGTACTTC	CASSREGTQKTQYF
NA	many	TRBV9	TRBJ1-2	TGTGCCAGCAGCGGTTCCATTTACGTCTATGGCTACACCTTC	CASSGSIYVYGYTF
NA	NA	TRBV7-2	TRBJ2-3	TGTGCCAGCAGCTACGGCTATGGAGCTTCAGATACGCAGTATTTT	CASSYGYGASDTQYF
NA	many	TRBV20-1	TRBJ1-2	TGCAGTGCTAGAACGGGGTTGGACTATGGCTACACCTTC	CSARTGLDYGYTF
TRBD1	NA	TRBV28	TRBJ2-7	TGTGCCAGTGGGGACGTCGGGACAGGCATCGAGCAGTACTTC	CASGDVGTGIEQYF
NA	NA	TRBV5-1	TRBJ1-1	TGCGCCAGCAGCTTGGATGGAGGTTTTGAAGCTTTCTTT	CASSLDGGFEAFF
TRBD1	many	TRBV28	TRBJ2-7	TGTGCCAGCAGTCCTCCGGGACAGGGATTACGAGGGCAGTACTTC	CASSPPGQGLRGQYF
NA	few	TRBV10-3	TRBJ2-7	TGTGCCATCAGTGAGTATGAGGTTCGGGACGAGCAGTACTTC	CAISEYEVRDEQYF
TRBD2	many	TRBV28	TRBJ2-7	TGTGCCAGCAGTTTAAAGGTGGGGGGACTAGCGGGAGTTCGCCGATACGAGCAGTACTTC	CASSLKVGGLAGVRRYEQYF
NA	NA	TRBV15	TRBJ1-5	TGTGCCACCAGCAGCTTACATGGGCAGCCCCAGCATTTT	CATSSLHGQPQHF